The T cell receptor (beta chain) under discussion was sequenced for a study of blood T cell repertoires in COVID-19. As for the study in general: From the United States, Italy and Spain came samples of acute and convalescent COVID-19.

Here immunoSEQ multiplex PCR was the method, and the copy in TCRdb shows in-frame clones only, minus some. The sample lists roughly 50,000 clones, about 91% occurring once. Germline lookup yields CDR1 DFQATT and CDR2 SNEGSKA (reference sequence). Trimming left V 8 bases short and J 3 bases short, with 10 bases between. The CDR3 has 11 amino acids. Sequencing input: peripheral blood. V gene TRBV20-1 combines with J gene TRBJ1-1, with D possibly TRBD1 on 5 matching bases. The clonotype was recovered from a woman aged 60-75 years with active COVID-19. The CDR3 reads CSRIRDTEAFF. The DNA for the CDR3 is TGCAGTCGCATCAGGGACACTGAAGCTTTCTTT.